The entry below describes one T cell receptor (beta chain). Its antigen is unknown. This entry is derived from a study of Tregs in tolerant kidney transplant recipients. Clones were sequenced by immunoSEQ multiplex PCR, and TCRdb holds only the in-frame ones, with some missing. This sample yields under 300,000 clones, of which about 80% are seen a single time; around 0.6% belongs to the top ten. Points from the study as a whole: The most relevant donor-specific Treg TCRbeta repertoire apparently came from expansion with activated donor B cells. This study did not directly address biological reproducibility.

Losses at the gene ends were 8 bases for V and 0 bases for J; bases not matched to a gene: 9. The V gene's germline CDR1 is SGHVS and CDR2 FQNEAQ. The CDR3 has 16 residues. Sequenced material: CD4+ T cells from blood. This clonotype was sampled from a human donor in good health. This chain connects TRBV7-8 to TRBJ2-7; 11 bases are a match to TRBD1. DNA of the CDR3: TGTGCCAGCCGCAGGACAGGGGGCCAAGTCTCCTACGAGCAGTACTTC. The encoded protein is CASRRTGGQVSYEQYF.